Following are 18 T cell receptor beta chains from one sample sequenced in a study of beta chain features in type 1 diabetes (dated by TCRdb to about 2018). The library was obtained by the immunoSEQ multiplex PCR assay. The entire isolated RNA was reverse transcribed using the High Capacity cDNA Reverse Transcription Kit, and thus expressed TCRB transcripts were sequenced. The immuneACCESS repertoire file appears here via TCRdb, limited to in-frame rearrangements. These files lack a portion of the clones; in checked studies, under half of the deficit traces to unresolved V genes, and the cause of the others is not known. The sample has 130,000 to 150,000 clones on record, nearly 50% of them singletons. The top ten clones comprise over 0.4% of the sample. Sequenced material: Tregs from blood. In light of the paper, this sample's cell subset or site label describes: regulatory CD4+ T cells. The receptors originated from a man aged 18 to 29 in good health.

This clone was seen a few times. CDR3: CASSEKRSWDYGYTF. CDR3 nucleotide sequence: TGTGCCAGCAGTGAAAAAAGGAGCTGGGACTATGGCTACACCTTC. The rearrangement links TRBV6-1 to TRBJ1-2; the D is unclear. V shed 2 bases and J shed 3 bases, with 13 bases lying between them. Germline V lookup: CDR1 MNHNS, CDR2 SASEGT. CDR3 size: 15 residues.

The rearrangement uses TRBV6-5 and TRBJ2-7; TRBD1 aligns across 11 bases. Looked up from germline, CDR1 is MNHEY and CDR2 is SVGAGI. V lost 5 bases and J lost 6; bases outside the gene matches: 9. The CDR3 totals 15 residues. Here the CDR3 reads CASSPNPGQGGEQYF. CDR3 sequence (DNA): TGTGCCAGCAGTCCTAATCCGGGACAGGGGGGCGAGCAGTACTTC.

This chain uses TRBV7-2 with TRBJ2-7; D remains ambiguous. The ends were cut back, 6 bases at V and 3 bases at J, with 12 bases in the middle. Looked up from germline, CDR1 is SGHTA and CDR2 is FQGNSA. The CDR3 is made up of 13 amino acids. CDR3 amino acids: CASSQNFLYEQYF. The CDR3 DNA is TGTGCCAGCAGTCAAAACTTCCTCTACGAGCAGTACTTC.

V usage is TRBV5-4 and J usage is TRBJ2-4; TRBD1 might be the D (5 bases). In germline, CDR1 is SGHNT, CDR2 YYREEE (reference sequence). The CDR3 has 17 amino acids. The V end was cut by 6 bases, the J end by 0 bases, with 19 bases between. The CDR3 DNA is TGTGCCAGCACCAAACTCGAACAGGCATCAGCCAAAAACATTCAGTACTTC. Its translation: CASTKLEQASAKNIQYF.

As DNA, the CDR3 is TGTGCCAGCAGTTCGGGGGGAGATACGCAGTATTTT. Translated: CASSSGGDTQYF. The V gene is TRBV6-5, the J gene TRBJ2-3, with 7 bases aligning to TRBD2. Germline loops: CDR1 MNHEY, CDR2 SVGAGI. This CDR3 is built from 12 residues. V lost 4 bases to trimming and J lost 5 bases; unmatched junction nucleotides: 0.

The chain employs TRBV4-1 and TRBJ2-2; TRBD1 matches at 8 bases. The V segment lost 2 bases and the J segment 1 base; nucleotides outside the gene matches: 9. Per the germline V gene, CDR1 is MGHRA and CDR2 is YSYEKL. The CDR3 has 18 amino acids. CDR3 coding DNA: TGCGCCAGCAGCCAACCCCCCGGACAGGGTGGGAACACCGGGGAGCTGTTTTTT. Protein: CASSQPPGQGGNTGELFF.

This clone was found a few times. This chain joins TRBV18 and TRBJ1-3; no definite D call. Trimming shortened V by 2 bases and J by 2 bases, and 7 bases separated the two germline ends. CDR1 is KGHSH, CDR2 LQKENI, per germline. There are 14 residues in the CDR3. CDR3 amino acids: CASSPVGAGNTIYF. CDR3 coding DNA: TGTGCCAGCTCACCAGTCGGGGCTGGAAACACCATATATTTT.

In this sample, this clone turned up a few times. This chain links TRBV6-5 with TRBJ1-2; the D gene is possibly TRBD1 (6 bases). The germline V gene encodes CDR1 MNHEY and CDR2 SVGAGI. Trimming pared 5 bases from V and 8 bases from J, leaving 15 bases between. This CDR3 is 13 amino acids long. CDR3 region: CASSTGRGQGYTF. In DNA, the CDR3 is TGTGCCAGCAGTACCGGGAGGGGACAAGGCTACACCTTC.

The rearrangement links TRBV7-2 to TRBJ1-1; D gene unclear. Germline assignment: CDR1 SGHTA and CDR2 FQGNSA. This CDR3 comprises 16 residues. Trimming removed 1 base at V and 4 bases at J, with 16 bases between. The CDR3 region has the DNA TGTGCCAGCAGCTTAGGGTTGAGGCTATCGGGCACTGAAGCTTTCTTT. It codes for CASSLGLRLSGTEAFF.

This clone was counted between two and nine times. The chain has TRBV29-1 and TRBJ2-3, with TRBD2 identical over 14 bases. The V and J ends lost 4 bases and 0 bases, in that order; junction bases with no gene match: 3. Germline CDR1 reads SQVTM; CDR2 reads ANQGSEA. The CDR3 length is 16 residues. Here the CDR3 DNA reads TGCAGCGTTGGGACTAGCGGGGGGCTTAGCACAGATACGCAGTATTTT. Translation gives CSVGTSGGLSTDTQYF.

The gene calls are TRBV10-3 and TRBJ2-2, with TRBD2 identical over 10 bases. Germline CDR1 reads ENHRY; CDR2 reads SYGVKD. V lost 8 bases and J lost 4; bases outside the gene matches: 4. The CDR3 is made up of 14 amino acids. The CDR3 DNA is TGTGCCATCGAGGCTAGCGGGGGCACCGGGGAGCTGTTTTTT. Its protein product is CAIEASGGTGELFF.

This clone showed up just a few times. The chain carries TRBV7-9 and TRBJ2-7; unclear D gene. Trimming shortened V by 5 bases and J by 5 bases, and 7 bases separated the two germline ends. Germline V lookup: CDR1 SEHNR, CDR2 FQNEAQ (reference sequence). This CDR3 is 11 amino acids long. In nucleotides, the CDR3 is TGTGCCAGCAGCCGCGTCAACGAGCAGTACTTC. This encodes CASSRVNEQYF.

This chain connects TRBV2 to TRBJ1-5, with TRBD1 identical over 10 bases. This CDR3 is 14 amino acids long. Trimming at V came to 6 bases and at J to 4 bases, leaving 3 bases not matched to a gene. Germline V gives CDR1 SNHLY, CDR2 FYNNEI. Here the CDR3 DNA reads TGTGCCAGCAGGACAGGGGGCGGTAATCAGCCCCAGCATTTT. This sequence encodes CASRTGGGNQPQHF.

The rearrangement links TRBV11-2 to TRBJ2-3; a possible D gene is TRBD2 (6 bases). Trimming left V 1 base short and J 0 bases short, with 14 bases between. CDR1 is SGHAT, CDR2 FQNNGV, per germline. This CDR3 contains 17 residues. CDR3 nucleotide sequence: TGTGCCAGCAGCTTAGGGGGTACCGGGACTAGCACAGATACGCAGTATTTT. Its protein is CASSLGGTGTSTDTQYF.

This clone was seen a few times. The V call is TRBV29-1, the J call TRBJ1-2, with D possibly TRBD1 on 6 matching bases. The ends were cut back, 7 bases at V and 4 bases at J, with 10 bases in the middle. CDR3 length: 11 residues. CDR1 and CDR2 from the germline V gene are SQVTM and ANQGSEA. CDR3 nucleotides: TGCAGCGCCATGGACAGCTATGGCTACACCTTC. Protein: CSAMDSYGYTF.

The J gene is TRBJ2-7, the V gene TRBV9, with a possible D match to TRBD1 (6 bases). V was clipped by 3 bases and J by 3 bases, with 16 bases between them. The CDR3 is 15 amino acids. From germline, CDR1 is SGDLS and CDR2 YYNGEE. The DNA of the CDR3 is TGTGCCAGCAGCGGTTCATGGGACATAAACTACGAGCAGTACTTC. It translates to CASSGSWDINYEQYF.

CDR3 protein: CASSQTGTSNQPQHF. The CDR3 DNA reads TGCGCCAGCAGCCAAACCGGGACAAGCAATCAGCCCCAGCATTTT. The chain links TRBV4-1 to TRBJ1-5; D is perhaps TRBD1 (6 bases). Per the germline V gene, CDR1 is MGHRA and CDR2 is YSYEKL. Trimming removed 2 bases from V and 1 base from J, with 9 bases in between. The CDR3 sequence is 15 residues long.

The CDR3, as DNA: TGCAGCGTTGTCATCGCAGGGGACACCGGGGAGCTGTTTTTT. Translated: CSVVIAGDTGELFF. This chain connects TRBV29-1 to TRBJ2-2; tentatively, D is TRBD1 (6 bases). The CDR3 runs to 14 residues. V dropped 4 bases and J dropped 3 bases, with 12 bases sitting between them. The germline V gene encodes CDR1 SQVTM and CDR2 ANQGSEA.